This TCR beta chain was obtained from a study of T cell responses to AZD1222 COVID-19 vaccine. Study results and limitations: Targets within unmutated variant regions were reportedly found for nearly half of spike-specific TCRs. Elevations in Spike-specific TCR breadth and depth followed administration of two AZD1222 doses. CD4 TCRs linked to vaccination spanned spike, dominating at 160-218 and 743-854. No day 14 peak samples; only post-peak repertoires were characterized.

With respect to this clone: What it binds is unknown.

From germline, CDR1 is SGHTA and CDR2 FQGNSA. Trimming pared 5 bases from V and 1 base from J, leaving 11 bases between. The CDR3 loop spans 15 amino acids. Clones were read by immunoSEQ multiplex PCR, and TCRdb kept only the in-frame ones, dropping some. The sample shows some 150,000 clones, 91% of them seen only once. Specimen: peripheral blood, collected on day 0 of AZD1222 vaccination. This TCR came from an adult in good health. The J gene is TRBJ2-2, the V gene TRBV7-2; a possible D gene is TRBD2 (6 bases). CDR3: CASSALARNTGELFF. In nucleotides, the CDR3 is TGTGCCAGCAGCGCTCTAGCGAGGAACACCGGGGAGCTGTTTTTT.